What follows is one T cell receptor (beta chain) and its context. Its matching antigen is unknown. The CDR3 loop spans 14 amino acids. V dropped 3 bases and J dropped 2 bases, with 12 bases sitting between them. Per germline, CDR1 SGHRS and CDR2 YFSETQ. Profiling relied on immunoSEQ multiplex PCR, and the TCRdb table lists in-frame clones only, not all of them. The sample contains about 69,000 clones, more than 80% of which appear only once. This record belongs to a study of OX40 agonist ivuxolimab in advanced cancers. Study overall: Partial responses occurred in three patients (one hepatocellular carcinoma, two cutaneous melanoma).

General study results and limits: The investigators did not determine what antigen specificity the expanded peripheral T cells had.

This rearrangement joins TRBV5-1 to TRBJ2-7; D possibly matches TRBD1 or TRBD2 (6 bases each). The receptor's source is an adult with an advanced solid tumor such as melanoma, head and neck, liver or kidney cancer. Sample: CD4+ or CD8+ T cells sorted from blood, taken in a trial of the OX40 agonist ivuxolimab. DNA for the CDR3: TGCGCCAGCAGCTGGCGGGACAATACCTACGAGCAGTACTTC. It codes for CASSWRDNTYEQYF.